This T cell receptor beta chain was profiled in a study of vaccination and CD4 T cells after COVID-19. This clonotype has only one observation. Its target is unknown. Treatment given: roughly 10-day PBMC culture with coronavirus spike peptide pools or control peptides (ViraFEST assay). An Oncomine TCR Beta short-read assay was used to sequence the DNA from cultured CD4+ T cells. It was from cultured CD4+ T cells that genomic DNA was extracted. Each CDR3 protein is one row after TCRdb ran MiXCR on the PCR reads. The sample lists some 22,000 distinct CDR3 sequences; less than 80% were seen once. Germline CDR1 and CDR2: MNHNS and SASEGT. Trimming removed 6 bases at V and 12 bases at J, with 12 bases between. The CDR3 is 11 residues long.

Sequencing was performed on CD4+ T cells from blood, cultured in vitro, taken before SARS-CoV-2 vaccination. The clonotype comes from a human donor who received a COVID-19 vaccine. The rearrangement uses TRBV6-1 and TRBJ2-1, with D perhaps TRBD1 or TRBD2 (5 bases each). DNA for the CDR3: TGTGCCAGCAGCTCAGGGACCGGGCAGTTCTTC. Its translation: CASSSGTGQFF.